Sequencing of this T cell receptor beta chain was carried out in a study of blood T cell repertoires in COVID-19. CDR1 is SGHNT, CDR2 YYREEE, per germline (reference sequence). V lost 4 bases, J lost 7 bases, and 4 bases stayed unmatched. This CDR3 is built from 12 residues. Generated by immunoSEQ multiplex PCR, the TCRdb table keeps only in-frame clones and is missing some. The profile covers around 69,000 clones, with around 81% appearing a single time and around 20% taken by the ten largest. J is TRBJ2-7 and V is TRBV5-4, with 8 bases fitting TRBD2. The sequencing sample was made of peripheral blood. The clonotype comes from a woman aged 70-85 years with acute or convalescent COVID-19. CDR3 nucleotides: TGTGCCAGCAGCAGGGGACTAGTGGAGCAGTACTTC. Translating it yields CASSRGLVEQYF.